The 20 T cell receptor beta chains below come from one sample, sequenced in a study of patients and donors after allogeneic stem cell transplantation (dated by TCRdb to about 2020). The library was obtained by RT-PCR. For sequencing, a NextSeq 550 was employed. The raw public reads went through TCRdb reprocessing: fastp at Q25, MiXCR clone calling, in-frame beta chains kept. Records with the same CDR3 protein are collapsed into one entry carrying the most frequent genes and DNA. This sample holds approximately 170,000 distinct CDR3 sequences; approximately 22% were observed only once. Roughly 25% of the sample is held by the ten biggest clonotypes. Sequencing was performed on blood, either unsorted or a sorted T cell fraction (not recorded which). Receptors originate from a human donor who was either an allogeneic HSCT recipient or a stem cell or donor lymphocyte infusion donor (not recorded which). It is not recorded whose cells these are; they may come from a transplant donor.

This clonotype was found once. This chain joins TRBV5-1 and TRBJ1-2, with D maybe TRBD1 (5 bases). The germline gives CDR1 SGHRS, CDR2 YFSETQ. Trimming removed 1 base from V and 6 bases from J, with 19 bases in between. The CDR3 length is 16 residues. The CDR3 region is CASSLYPAPGWNGYTF. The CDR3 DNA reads TGCGCCAGCAGCTTGTACCCGGCGCCAGGGTGGAATGGCTACACCTTC.

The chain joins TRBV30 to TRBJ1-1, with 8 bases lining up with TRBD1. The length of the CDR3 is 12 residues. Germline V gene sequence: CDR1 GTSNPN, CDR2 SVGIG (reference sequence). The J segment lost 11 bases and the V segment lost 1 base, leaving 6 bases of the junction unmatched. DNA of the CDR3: TGTGCCTGGAGTGCAGACAGGGGCGAGGCTTTCTTT. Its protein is CAWSADRGEAFF.

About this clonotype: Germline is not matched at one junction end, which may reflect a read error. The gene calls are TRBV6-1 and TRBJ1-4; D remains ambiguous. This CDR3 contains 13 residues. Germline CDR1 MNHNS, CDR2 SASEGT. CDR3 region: CASSVDWDERLFF. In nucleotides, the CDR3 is TGTGCCAGCAGTGTAGATTGGGATGAAAGACTGTTTTTT.

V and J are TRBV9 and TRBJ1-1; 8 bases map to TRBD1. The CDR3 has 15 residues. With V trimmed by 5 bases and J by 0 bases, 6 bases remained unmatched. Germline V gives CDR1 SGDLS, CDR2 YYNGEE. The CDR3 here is CASRLTGAMNTEAFF. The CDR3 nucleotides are TGTGCCAGCAGGCTGACAGGGGCAATGAACACTGAAGCTTTCTTT.

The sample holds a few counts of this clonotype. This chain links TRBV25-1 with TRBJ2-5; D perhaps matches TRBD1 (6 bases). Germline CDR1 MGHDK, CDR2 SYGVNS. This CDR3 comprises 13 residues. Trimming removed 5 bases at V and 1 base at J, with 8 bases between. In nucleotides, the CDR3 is TGTGCCAGCAGTTGGACAGTCCAAGAGACCCAGTACTTC. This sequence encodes CASSWTVQETQYF.

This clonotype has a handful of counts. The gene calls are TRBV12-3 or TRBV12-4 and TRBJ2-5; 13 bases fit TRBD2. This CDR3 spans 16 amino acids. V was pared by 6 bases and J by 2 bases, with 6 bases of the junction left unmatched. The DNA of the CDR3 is TGTGCCAGCAGCCCCGGACTAGCGGGGGCACAAGAGACCCAGTACTTC. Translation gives CASSPGLAGAQETQYF.

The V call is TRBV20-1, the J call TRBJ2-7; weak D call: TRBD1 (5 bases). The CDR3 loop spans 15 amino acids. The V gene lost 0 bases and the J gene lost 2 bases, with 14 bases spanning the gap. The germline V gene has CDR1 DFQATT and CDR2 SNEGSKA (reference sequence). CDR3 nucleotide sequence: TGCAGTGCTAGAGATCGGGCAGGGATTACCTACGAGCAGTACTTC. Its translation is CSARDRAGITYEQYF.

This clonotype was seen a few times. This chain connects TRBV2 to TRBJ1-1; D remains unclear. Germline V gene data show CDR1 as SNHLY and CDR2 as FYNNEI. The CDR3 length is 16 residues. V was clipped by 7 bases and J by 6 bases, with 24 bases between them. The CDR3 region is CASIGWRAKENPEAFF. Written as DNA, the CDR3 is TGTGCCAGCATTGGTTGGAGGGCCAAAGAAAACCCTGAAGCTTTCTTT.

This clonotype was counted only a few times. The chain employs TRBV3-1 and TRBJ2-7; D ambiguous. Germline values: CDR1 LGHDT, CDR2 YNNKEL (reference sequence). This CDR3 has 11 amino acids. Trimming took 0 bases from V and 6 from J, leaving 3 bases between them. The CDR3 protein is CASSQDTEQYF. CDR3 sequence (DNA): TGTGCCAGCAGCCAAGACACCGAGCAGTACTTC.

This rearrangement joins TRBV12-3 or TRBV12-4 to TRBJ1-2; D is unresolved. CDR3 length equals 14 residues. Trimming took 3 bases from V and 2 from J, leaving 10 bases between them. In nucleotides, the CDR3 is TGTGCCAGCAGTTTCGGGCCAGCCAACTATGGCTACACCTTC. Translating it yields CASSFGPANYGYTF.

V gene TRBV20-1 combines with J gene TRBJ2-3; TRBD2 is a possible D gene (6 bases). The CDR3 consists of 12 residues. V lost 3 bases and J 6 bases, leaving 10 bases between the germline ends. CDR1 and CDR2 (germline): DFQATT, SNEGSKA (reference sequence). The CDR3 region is CSARTRGDTQYF. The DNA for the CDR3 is TGCAGTGCTAGGACTAGAGGGGATACGCAGTATTTT.

CDR3 protein: CASSFIHLAGGLSNQYF. CDR3 bases: TGTGCCAGCAGTTTTATTCACCTAGCGGGGGGGCTGAGTAACCAGTACTTC. This chain joins TRBV12-3 or TRBV12-4 and TRBJ2-5; 12 bases fit TRBD2. The CDR3 runs 17 residues. The trim removed 3 bases at V and 10 bases at J, leaving 15 bases unmatched.

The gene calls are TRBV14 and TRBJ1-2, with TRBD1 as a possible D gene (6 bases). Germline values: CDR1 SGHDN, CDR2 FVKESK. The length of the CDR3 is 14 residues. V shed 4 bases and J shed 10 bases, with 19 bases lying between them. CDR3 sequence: CASSPIGTRLPYTF. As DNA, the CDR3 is TGTGCCAGCAGCCCGATCGGGACAAGGTTACCCTACACCTTC.

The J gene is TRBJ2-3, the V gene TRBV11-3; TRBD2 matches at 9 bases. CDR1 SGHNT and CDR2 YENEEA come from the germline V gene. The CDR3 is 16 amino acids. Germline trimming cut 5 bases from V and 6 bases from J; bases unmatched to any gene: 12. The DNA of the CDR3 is TGTGCCAGCAGCCCCCAGGTGCGGGAGGGCCGCGATACGCAGTATTTT. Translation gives CASSPQVREGRDTQYF.

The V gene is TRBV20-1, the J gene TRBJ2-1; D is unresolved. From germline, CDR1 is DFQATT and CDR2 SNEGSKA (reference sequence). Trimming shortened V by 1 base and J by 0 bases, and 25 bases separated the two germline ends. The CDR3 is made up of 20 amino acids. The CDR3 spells CSARASRMRPATSSYNEQFF. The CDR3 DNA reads TGCAGTGCTAGAGCAAGTAGGATGCGTCCTGCCACTTCCTCCTACAATGAGCAGTTCTTC.

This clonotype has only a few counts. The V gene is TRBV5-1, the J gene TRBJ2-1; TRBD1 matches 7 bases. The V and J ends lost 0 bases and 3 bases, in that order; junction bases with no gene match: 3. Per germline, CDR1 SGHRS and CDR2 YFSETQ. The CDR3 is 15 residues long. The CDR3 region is CASSLDRGSYNEQFF. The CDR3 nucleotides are TGCGCCAGCAGCTTGGACAGGGGAAGCTACAATGAGCAGTTCTTC.

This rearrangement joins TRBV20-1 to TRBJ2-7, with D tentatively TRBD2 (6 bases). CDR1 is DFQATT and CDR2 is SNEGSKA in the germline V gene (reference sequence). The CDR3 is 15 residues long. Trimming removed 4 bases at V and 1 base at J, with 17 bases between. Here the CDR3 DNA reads TGCAGTGCTAACCGGGAGCTCCTTTTATCCTACGAGCAGTACTTC. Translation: CSANRELLLSYEQYF.

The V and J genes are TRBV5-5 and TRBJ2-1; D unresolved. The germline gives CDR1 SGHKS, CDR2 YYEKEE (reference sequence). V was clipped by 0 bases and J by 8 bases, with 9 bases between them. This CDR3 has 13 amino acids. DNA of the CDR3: TGTGCCAGCAGCTTGGCCCAAGGCTATGAGCAGTTCTTC. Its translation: CASSLAQGYEQFF.

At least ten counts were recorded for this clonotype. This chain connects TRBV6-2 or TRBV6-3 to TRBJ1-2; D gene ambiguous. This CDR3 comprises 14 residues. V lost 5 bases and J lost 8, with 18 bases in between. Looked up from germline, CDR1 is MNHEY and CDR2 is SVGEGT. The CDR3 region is CASSHHRGIEGYTF. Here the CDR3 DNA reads TGTGCCAGCAGTCATCACCGGGGTATAGAAGGCTACACCTTC.

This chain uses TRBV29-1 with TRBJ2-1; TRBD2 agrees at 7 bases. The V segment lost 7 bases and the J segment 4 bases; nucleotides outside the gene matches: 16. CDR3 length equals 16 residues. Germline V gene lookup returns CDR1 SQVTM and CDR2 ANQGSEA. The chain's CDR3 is CSGEGAGLLGYNEQFF. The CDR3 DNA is TGCAGCGGGGAGGGAGCGGGCCTCCTAGGGTACAATGAGCAGTTCTTC.